This TCR beta chain emerged from a study of blood T cell repertoires in COVID-19. Overall study: The United States, Italy and Spain supplied acute and convalescent COVID-19 samples. T cells, B-cell-depleted T cells, or PBMCs provided the cDNA or gDNA that served as material.

V lost 3 bases, J lost 1 base, and 11 bases lay in between. The CDR3 is made up of 14 amino acids. From germline, CDR1 is SQVTM and CDR2 ANQGSEA. In the original processing: Scientists estimated how many nucleated cells there were by amplifying reference gene primers. TCRdb keeps only in-frame clones here, not all; method: immunoSEQ multiplex PCR. For V, J and clone size, that table is used; D and trimming come from the DNA. The sample yields under 130,000 clones, about four fifths seen once. V is TRBV29-1 and J is TRBJ2-3; D may be TRBD1 (5 bases). The receptor comes from a human donor in a cohort sampled during active COVID-19. Sequenced material: peripheral blood. The CDR3 loop is CSVDFPQGTDTQYF. The CDR3 region has the DNA TGCAGCGTTGACTTCCCACAGGGCACAGATACGCAGTATTTT.